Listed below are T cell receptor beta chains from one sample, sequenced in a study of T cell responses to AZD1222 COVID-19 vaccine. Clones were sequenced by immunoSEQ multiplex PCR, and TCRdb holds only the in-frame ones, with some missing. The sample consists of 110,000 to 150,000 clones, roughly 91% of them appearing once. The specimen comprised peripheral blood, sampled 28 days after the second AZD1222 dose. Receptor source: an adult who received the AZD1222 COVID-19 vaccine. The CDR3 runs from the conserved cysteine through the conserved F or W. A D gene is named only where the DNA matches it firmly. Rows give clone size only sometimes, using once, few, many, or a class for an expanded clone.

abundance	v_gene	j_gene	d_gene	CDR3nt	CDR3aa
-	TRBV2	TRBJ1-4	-	TGTGCCAGCAGTGTTGGGGTAAGAGGCGGAAAACTGTTTTTT	CASSVGVRGGKLFF
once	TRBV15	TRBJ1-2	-	TGTGCCACCAGCAGAGAACAGGGATCCTATGGCTACACCTTC	CATSREQGSYGYTF
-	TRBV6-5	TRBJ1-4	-	TGTGCCAGCAGGGCGACAACCGTGTATGAAAAACTGTTTTTT	CASRATTVYEKLFF
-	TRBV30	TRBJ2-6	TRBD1	TGTGCCTGGAGTGAGCTTGGGACAGGGGGGTCCAGTGGTGGGGCCAACGTCCTGACTTTC	CAWSELGTGGSSGGANVLTF
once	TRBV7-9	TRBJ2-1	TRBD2	TGTGCCAGCAGCCCTGGACTAGGGACCTACAATGAGCAGTTCTTC	CASSPGLGTYNEQFF
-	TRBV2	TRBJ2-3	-	TGTGCCAGCAGAAGCCCGTTGAAGGATACGCAGTATTTT	CASRSPLKDTQYF
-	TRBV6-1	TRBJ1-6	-	TGTGCCAGCAGTGAACCCCGAATTCGCCAGGGGAATTCACCCCTCCACTTT	CASSEPRIRQGNSPLHF
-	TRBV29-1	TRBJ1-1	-	TGCAGCGCTGGCCAACAGGGAACTGAAGCTTTCTTT	CSAGQQGTEAFF
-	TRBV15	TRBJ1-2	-	TGTGCCACCAGCACAGGTTCTAACTATGGCTACACCTTC	CATSTGSNYGYTF
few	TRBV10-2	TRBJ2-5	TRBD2	TGCGCCAGCAGTGAGTCCCGATTAGCGGGAGTTCTCCAAGAGACCCAGTACTTC	CASSESRLAGVLQETQYF
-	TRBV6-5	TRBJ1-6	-	TGTGCCAGCAGTTACGGGGCAGCTAATTCACCCCTCCACTTT	CASSYGAANSPLHF
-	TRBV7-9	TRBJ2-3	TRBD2	TGTGCCAGCAGCTCCCGGGGTAGCGGGAGGGCTAGGGATACGCAGTATTTT	CASSSRGSGRARDTQYF
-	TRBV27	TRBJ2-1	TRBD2	TGTGCCAGCAGCGGGGTAGCGGGGGGATATGAGCAGTTCTTC	CASSGVAGGYEQFF
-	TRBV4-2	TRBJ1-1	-	TGTGCCAGCAGCCAAGGGGGGCCGGGCACTGAAGCTTTCTTT	CASSQGGPGTEAFF
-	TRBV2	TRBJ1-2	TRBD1	TGTGCCAGCAGTGTCGGTGTGACAGGGAACTATGGCTACACCTTC	CASSVGVTGNYGYTF
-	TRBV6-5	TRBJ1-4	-	TGTGCCAGCAGTCCTAGGGGCTATGGAGAAAAACTGTTTTTT	CASSPRGYGEKLFF
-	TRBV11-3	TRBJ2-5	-	TGTGCCAGCAGCTTAGCCCTCCAGGGGACCCAGTACTTC	CASSLALQGTQYF
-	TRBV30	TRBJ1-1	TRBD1	TGTGCCTGGAGTCGGGACAGTAAGAACACTGAAGCTTTCTTT	CAWSRDSKNTEAFF
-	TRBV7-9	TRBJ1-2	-	TGTGCCAGCAGCTTAAGGTTTAACTATGGCTACACCTTC	CASSLRFNYGYTF
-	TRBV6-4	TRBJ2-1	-	TGTGCCAGCAGTGAAGGGCAGGGCTACAATGAGCAGTTCTTC	CASSEGQGYNEQFF
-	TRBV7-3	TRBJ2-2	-	TGTGCCAGCAGCGTACAGGCGTTCACCGGGGAGCTGTTTTTT	CASSVQAFTGELFF
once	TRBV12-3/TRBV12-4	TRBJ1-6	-	TGTGCCAGCAGTCCGAACAGGGCGTCACCCCTCCACTTT	CASSPNRASPLHF
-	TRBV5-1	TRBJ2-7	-	TGCGCCAGCAGCTTGGCCTTGCAGGGGGGTACCTACGAGCAGTACTTC	CASSLALQGGTYEQYF
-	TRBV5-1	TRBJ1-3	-	TGCGCCAGCAGCTTCATTCCGGACTCAATAGGGAACACCATATATTTT	CASSFIPDSIGNTIYF
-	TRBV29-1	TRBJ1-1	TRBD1	TGCAGCGTAGCGCAGGGGGCGGACACTGAAGCTTTCTTT	CSVAQGADTEAFF
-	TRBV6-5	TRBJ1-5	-	TGTGCCAGCACCCCAGACAGCACTAATCAGCCCCAGCATTTT	CASTPDSTNQPQHF
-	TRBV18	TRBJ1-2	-	TGTGCCAGCTCACCACCGTTGGCAGCCGCACTTGCTTATGGCTACACCTTC	CASSPPLAAALAYGYTF
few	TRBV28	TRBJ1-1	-	TGTGCCAGCAGCCGCTACGGTAAGTTTGGCACTGAAGCTTTCTTT	CASSRYGKFGTEAFF
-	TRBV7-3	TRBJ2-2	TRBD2	TGTGCCAGCAGCCGACTAGCGGGCAACACCGGGGAGCTGTTTTTT	CASSRLAGNTGELFF
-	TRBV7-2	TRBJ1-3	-	TGTGCCAGCGGAGGGAGCGGGGCGGGAGGAAACACCATATATTTT	CASGGSGAGGNTIYF
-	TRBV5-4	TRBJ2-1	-	TGTGCCAGCTCCATTGGGAGCCCTATGGATGAGCAGTTCTTC	CASSIGSPMDEQFF
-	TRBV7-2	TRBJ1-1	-	TGTGCCAGCAGCTTAGTTCCAGGTAACGCTGAAGCTTTCTTT	CASSLVPGNAEAFF
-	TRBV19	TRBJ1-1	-	TGTGCCAGTAGGGGGGAAGGCAGGGGCCCTCCTACAGCGAACACTGAAGCTTTCTTT	CASRGEGRGPPTANTEAFF
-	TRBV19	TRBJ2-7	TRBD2	TGTGCCAGTAGTATGGGACTAGCAGGTGTGAACGAGCAGTACTTC	CASSMGLAGVNEQYF